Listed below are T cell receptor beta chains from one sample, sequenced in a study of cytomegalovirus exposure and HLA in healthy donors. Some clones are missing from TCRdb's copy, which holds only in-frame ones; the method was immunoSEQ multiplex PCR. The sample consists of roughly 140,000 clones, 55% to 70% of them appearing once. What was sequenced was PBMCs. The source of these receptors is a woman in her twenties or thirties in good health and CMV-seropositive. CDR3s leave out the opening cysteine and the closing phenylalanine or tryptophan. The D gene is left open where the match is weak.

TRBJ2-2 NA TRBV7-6 ASSPDSNTGELF
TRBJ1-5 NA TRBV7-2 ASSLGAGLWPQH
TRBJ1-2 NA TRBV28 ASSPPGGFNYGYT
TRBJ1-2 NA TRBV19 ASTPTDNYGYT
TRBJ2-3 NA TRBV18 ASSRTSTDTQY
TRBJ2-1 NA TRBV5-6 ASSFGSGYNEQF
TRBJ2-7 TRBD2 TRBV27 ASSSLGGVDEQY
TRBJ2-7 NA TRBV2 ASSVPMRYGNHGSYEQY
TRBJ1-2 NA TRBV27 ASRTGRGYT
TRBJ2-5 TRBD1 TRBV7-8 ASSFTDRGVETQY
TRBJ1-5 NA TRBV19 ASSILGSGGHQPQH
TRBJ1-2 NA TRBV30 AWKTAAGYT
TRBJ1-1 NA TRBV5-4 ASSPSAGRYEAF
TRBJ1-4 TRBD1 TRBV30 AWSVRGQSNEKLF
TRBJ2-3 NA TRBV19 ASSNSFGLGDTQY
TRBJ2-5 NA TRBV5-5 ASSYQGRFQETQY
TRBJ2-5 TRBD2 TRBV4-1 ASSQVAGGAQETQY
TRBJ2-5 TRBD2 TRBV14 ASSLATGLAPTKETQY
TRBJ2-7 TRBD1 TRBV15 ATSRPGQSTLRTYEQY
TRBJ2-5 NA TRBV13 ASSFRTILQETQY
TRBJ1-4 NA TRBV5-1 ASSPRRPGGTNFPEKLF
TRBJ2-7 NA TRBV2 ASSEAPGASYEQY
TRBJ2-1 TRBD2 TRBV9 ASSVVPSGVYNEQF
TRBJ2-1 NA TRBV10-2 ASTRGYNEQF
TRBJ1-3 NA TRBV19 ASSLPSRNTIY
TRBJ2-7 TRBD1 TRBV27 ASRPPGTGSYEQY
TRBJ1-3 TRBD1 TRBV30 ARTGAGNTIY
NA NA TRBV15 ATSREGSQGSYEQY
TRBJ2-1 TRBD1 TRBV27 ASSIQGSSYNEQF
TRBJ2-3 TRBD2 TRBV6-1 ASSDGLDRQY
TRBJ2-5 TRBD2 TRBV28 ASRLTSGGKTQY
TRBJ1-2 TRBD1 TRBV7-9 ASSLEAGAGGKYT
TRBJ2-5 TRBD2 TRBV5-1 ASSLAGSSGEETQY
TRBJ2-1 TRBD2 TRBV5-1 ASSRSGRVTDEQF
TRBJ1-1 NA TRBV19 ASNAGLNTEAF
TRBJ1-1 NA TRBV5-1 ASSFNPRTAREAF
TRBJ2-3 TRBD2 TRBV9 ASSVGEGTQY
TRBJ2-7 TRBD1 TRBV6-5 ASSRAGQGPSEQY
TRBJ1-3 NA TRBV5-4 ASSFDTRAAGNTIY
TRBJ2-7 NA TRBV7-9 ASSPNSQGRGFYEQY
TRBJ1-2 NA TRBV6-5 ASSPFTQGYGYT
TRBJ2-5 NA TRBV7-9 ASSLAGRGAGETQY
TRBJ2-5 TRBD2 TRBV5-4 ASSLAQRGEDATQY
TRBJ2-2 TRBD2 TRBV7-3 ASSLNLAGPGELF
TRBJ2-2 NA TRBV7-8 ASSQGLYVTGELF
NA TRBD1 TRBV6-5 ASTLGTGGSYEQY